This T cell receptor beta chain derives from a study of blood T cells in healthy people across ages (dated by TCRdb to about 2015). The study in broad terms: In model experiments, roughly one uniquely barcoded TCR beta cDNA molecule per two T cells was captured by template switching. Age-related changes in TCR beta repertoire diversity were measured in the study by deep sequencing normalized with unique cDNA molecular identifiers. Donors were grouped into four age groups: young (average approximately 16 years), middle-aged (39), aged (about 60) and long-lived (roughly 80). Donors of different ages were randomly distributed across sequencing lanes to avoid experimental bias. Using the same blood draw, the study looked at two additional independent replicas of 1 million unique cDNA reads for two donors, one aged 18 to 29 and the other aged 80 or older. The full study reports these points: Conclusive comparison of naive and antigen-experienced compartments was prevented by the profiling of bulk unsorted PBMCs. The long-lived group showed more naive CD4+ T cells, fewer expanded clones and increased TCR diversity than the aged group, suggesting age selection. Estimates of total diversity based on one million sequenced T cells were considered lower bounds and underestimates. The CMV infection status of donors was not known, potentially confounding age-related changes in expanded clonotypes. As age increased, observed TCR beta diversity per million T cells dropped in a roughly linear way, and a significant reduction was already evident by age 40. A strong correlation was found between observed TCR beta diversity and the percentage of naive T cells measured by flow cytometry.

Receptors were amplified or captured by 5' RACE. Instrument used: Illumina HiSeq 2500. The second PCR ran for about 7 to 11 cycles and used a J-beta primer mix along with a sample-barcoded 5' primer. Each TCR beta cDNA molecule received a unique molecular identifier from a template-switch 5' adaptor carrying 12 random nucleotides. At least 2.5 million CDR3-containing paired-end reads were obtained from each sample. All of the RNA was converted into first-strand cDNA using the Mint cDNA synthesis kit, with a TRBC-specific oligonucleotide serving as the primer. Following uracil-DNA glycosylase treatment, all cDNA underwent a first 18-cycle PCR with the universal primers M1SS and BC2_uni_R. Per the source publication's procedure: For normalization, 1 million high-quality reads, each with a distinct molecular identifier, were randomly selected from each sample. Instead of being binned into consensus sequences, reads that shared molecular identifiers were thrown out. MiTCR, run with a Q25 quality threshold and the strictest error-elimination algorithm, handled CDR3 identification, clonotype clustering and error correction. A nonparametric unseen species model with Euler transformation was used to estimate lower-bound total TCR beta diversity. Using fastp at Q25 and MiXCR, TCRdb reprocessed the public reads and kept productive beta chains. A single entry per CDR3 protein holds the most common genes and DNA from its merged rows. TCRdb, not the authors, supplied the V and J calls. The sample has over 1.5 million distinct CDR3 sequences on record, 49% of them singletons. Together, the top ten hold less than 2.5% of the sample.

V lost 5 bases and J lost 6 bases, and the count of bases not matched to a germline gene is 7. The CDR3 measures 14 amino acids from cysteine to phenylalanine. The only DNA kept is the CDR3, 42 bases in frame from the first base. CDR1 and CDR2, looked up from the germline V gene, are WSHSY and SAAADI. The donors were roughly 40 Caucasian individuals from Russia, aged 6 to 90 years, who were systemically healthy. Around 9.7 milliliters of peripheral blood were collected from each donor into EDTA-treated Vacutainer tubes. Ficoll-Paque density-gradient centrifugation was used to isolate PBMCs, with at least 6.5 million obtained per sample. Trizol reagent was used to extract total RNA from the PBMCs, yielding at least 5 micrograms per sample. Naive CD45RAhigh/CD27high T cell percentages were measured by flow cytometry on a PBMC aliquot from every donor. On this clonotype: Its recognized antigen is unknown. Per-base quality was not reported, and no clone a single base away is much larger than it.

The chain links TRBV10-2 with TRBJ2-7; 10 bases in between match TRBD2. The material sequenced was blood. The clonotype originates from a woman between 40 and 50 years old in good health. The CDR3 amino acid sequence is: CASSPSGGRSEQYF. The DNA is TGCGCCAGCAGTCCTAGCGGGGGCCGCAGCGAGCAGTACTTC.